Below, 27 T cell receptor beta chains from the same sample are listed, as sequenced in a study of CDR3 diversity in severe acne. TCRdb itself ran the PCR reads through MiXCR, one entry per CDR3 protein. The sample carries roughly 100,000 distinct CDR3 sequences, 45% to 60% recorded once. Specimen: blood. The origin of the receptors is a male donor with acne.

V gene TRBV30 combines with J gene TRBJ2-5; 8 bases align to TRBD1. Germline V gene sequence: CDR1 GTSNPN, CDR2 SVGIG (reference sequence). CDR3 length: 16 residues. The V gene end was trimmed by 2 bases and the J gene end by 1 base; junction bases not matched to a gene: 9. The CDR3 reads CAWSPRDRWGQETQYF. The CDR3 DNA sequence: TGTGCCTGGAGTCCCCGGGACAGGTGGGGCCAAGAGACCCAGTACTTC.

This clonotype was counted at least ten times. The rearrangement links TRBV6-4 to TRBJ2-1; 11 bases are shared with TRBD2. This CDR3 has 15 residues. V was pared by 0 bases and J by 6 bases, with 1 base of the junction left unmatched. The V gene's germline CDR1 is MRHNA and CDR2 SNTAGT. The CDR3: CASSDSSGGANEQFF. The CDR3 DNA reads TGTGCCAGCAGTGACTCTAGCGGGGGGGCCAATGAGCAGTTCTTC.

CDR3 sequence reads: CSVDWTSGRGYEQYF. CDR3 bases: TGCAGCGTTGATTGGACTAGCGGGAGGGGATACGAGCAGTACTTC. The rearrangement uses TRBV29-1 and TRBJ2-7, with TRBD2 matching 15 bases. V dropped 3 bases and J dropped 4; count of bases not matched to a gene: 4. CDR1 is SQVTM and CDR2 is ANQGSEA in the germline V gene. The CDR3 totals 15 residues.

At least ten counts were recorded for this clonotype. The rearrangement joins TRBV4-1 to TRBJ2-1, with D unclear. There are 14 residues in the CDR3. The germline CDR1 and CDR2 sequences are MGHRA and YSYEKL. V was trimmed by 3 bases and J by 3 bases, leaving 9 bases between them. CDR3 coding DNA: TGCGCCAGCAGCCAGAAGTCGGGCTACAATGAGCAGTTCTTC. Translating it yields CASSQKSGYNEQFF.

This clonotype appeared a few times. The chain combines TRBV29-1 with TRBJ2-3; D is unresolved. The germline CDR1 and CDR2 sequences are SQVTM and ANQGSEA. The CDR3 consists of 13 residues. Trimming cost V 4 bases and J 4 bases, with 12 bases left between them. The CDR3 region is CSVGTRLADTQYF. The CDR3 DNA sequence: TGCAGCGTTGGGACGCGTTTAGCAGATACGCAGTATTTT.

Only a few counts were recorded for this clonotype. This chain joins TRBV7-9 and TRBJ2-7, with 13 bases identical to TRBD2. The length of the CDR3 is 15 residues. CDR1 and CDR2 (germline): SEHNR, FQNEAQ (reference sequence). Losses at the gene ends were 6 bases for V and 7 bases for J; bases not matched to a gene: 9. The CDR3 bases are TGTGCCAGCAGTCCAGGACTAGCGGGAGTGGGGGAGCAGTACTTC. This translates into CASSPGLAGVGEQYF.

This clonotype was seen only a few times. Just one base apart from a much larger clone, this may be a read error. The chain links TRBV5-6 to TRBJ2-7; 7 bases are a match to TRBD2. The germline CDR1 and CDR2 sequences are SGHDT and YYEEEE. Trimming at V came to 4 bases and at J to 1 base, leaving 2 bases not matched to a gene. This CDR3 is 13 amino acids long. CDR3 sequence: CASSAGLSYEQYV. The CDR3 DNA is TGTGCCAGCAGCGCGGGACTATCCTACGAGCAGTACGTC.

The chain uses TRBV25-1 and TRBJ2-7; D is uncertain. The length of the CDR3 is 12 residues. The V gene's germline CDR1 is MGHDK and CDR2 SYGVNS. V lost 8 bases and J lost 7, with 15 bases in between. The CDR3 sequence: CASLDQPREQYF. CDR3 DNA: TGTGCCAGCTTAGATCAGCCTCGGGAGCAGTACTTC.

This clonotype was recorded at least ten times. CDR3 sequence reads: CAISEAELEEETQYF. In DNA form, the CDR3 reads TGTGCCATCAGTGAGGCCGAATTGGAGGAAGAGACCCAGTACTTC. The rearrangement links TRBV10-3 to TRBJ2-5, with a possible D match to TRBD2 (5 bases). This CDR3 has 15 residues. Looked up from germline, CDR1 is ENHRY and CDR2 is SYGVKD. V was trimmed by 2 bases and J by 3 bases, leaving 13 bases between them.

Notes on this clonotype: A read error may be the cause here, since a much bigger clone is one base away. The chain links TRBV19 to TRBJ2-1, with TRBD2 identical over 8 bases. The CDR3 length is 14 residues. CDR1 is LNHDA and CDR2 is SQIVND in the germline V gene (reference sequence). V shed 6 bases, J shed 5 bases, and the junction held 6 bases outside the gene matches. The CDR3 spells CASREAGVDNEQFF. CDR3 nucleotides: TGTGCCAGTAGGGAAGCGGGAGTGGACAATGAGCAGTTCTTC.

The J gene is TRBJ2-1, the V gene TRBV20-1, with TRBD1 matching over 9 bases. The CDR3 is 14 residues long. CDR1 and CDR2 from the germline V gene are DFQATT and SNEGSKA (reference sequence). The V and J ends lost 3 bases and 2 bases, in that order; junction bases with no gene match: 2. The CDR3 region has the DNA TGCAGTGCTAGTCGACAGGGGGCCTACAATGAGCAGTTCTTC. Translated, it gives CSASRQGAYNEQFF.

This chain connects TRBV6-1 to TRBJ1-5, with 9 bases identical to TRBD1. With V trimmed by 6 bases and J by 4 bases, 10 bases remained unmatched. Germline V gene sequence: CDR1 MNHNS, CDR2 SASEGT. The CDR3 runs 16 residues. DNA of the CDR3: TGTGCCAGCAGGGGGTTCCATGGGACAGGGAATCAGCCCCAGCATTTT. This gives the protein CASRGFHGTGNQPQHF.

This clonotype was seen only a few times. The genes are TRBV19 and TRBJ1-5; D may be TRBD1 (5 bases). CDR3 length: 15 residues. Germline-derived CDR1 and CDR2 are LNHDA and SQIVND (reference sequence). The V gene lost 5 bases and the J gene lost 0 bases, with 11 bases spanning the gap. The chain's CDR3 is CASSDSYHSNQPQHF. The CDR3 DNA reads TGTGCCAGTAGTGACAGCTACCATAGCAATCAGCCCCAGCATTTT.

The chain couples TRBV7-6 to TRBJ2-5; weak D call: TRBD2 (7 bases). This CDR3 has 17 amino acids. Germline V gene sequence: CDR1 SGHVS, CDR2 FNYEAQ. Trimming pared 5 bases from V and 9 bases from J, leaving 28 bases between. Here the CDR3 DNA reads TGTGCCAGCAGCCCCGTCGTAGGGAGGGGGGGCAATCAGCCCCAGTACTTC. It encodes CASSPVVGRGGNQPQYF.

Ten or more counts support this clonotype. The rearrangement uses TRBV9 and TRBJ2-7; 8 nucleotides line up with TRBD1. Germline trimming cut 0 bases from V and 2 bases from J; bases unmatched to any gene: 4. This CDR3 is 15 amino acids long. Germline V gives CDR1 SGDLS, CDR2 YYNGEE. Written as DNA, the CDR3 is TGTGCCAGCAGCGTAGCGACAGGGGATACCTACGAGCAGTACTTC. Translated: CASSVATGDTYEQYF. Filled out from reference TRBV9 and TRBJ2-7, the complete variable domain reads DSGVTQTPKHLITATGQRVTLRCSPRSGDLSVYWYQQSLDQGLQFLIQYYNGEERAKGNILERFSAQQFPDLHSELNLSSLELGDSALYFCASSVATGDTYEQYFGPGTRLTVT.

This clonotype was seen at least ten times. The chain couples TRBV2 to TRBJ2-2; TRBD2 aligns across 13 bases. V dropped 6 bases and J dropped 7; count of bases not matched to a gene: 5. The CDR3 covers 15 residues. The germline V gene encodes CDR1 SNHLY and CDR2 FYNNEI. The CDR3 here is CASRNTSGRVGELFF. The CDR3 DNA sequence: TGTGCCAGCAGGAACACTAGCGGGAGGGTCGGGGAGCTGTTTTTT.

The count of this clonotype is one. As the CDR3 is not closed by the conserved phenylalanine or tryptophan, this likely results from a read error. The DNA is omitted, as the CDR3 cannot be located on it reliably, and the CDR3 follows TCRdb's listing. The chain employs TRBV3-1 and TRBJ2-2; the DNA was not used to check the table's D call, TRBD1. With termini counted, the CDR3 has 15 amino acids. Germline V gene sequence: CDR1 LGHDT, CDR2 YNNKEL (reference sequence). This CDR3 is CASSQTGPTTGELLC.

This clonotype was counted many times. V usage is TRBV20-1 and J usage is TRBJ2-3, with 7 nucleotides matching TRBD2. The V and J ends lost 5 bases and 3 bases, in that order; junction bases with no gene match: 20. The CDR3 spans 18 residues. Germline V gives CDR1 DFQATT, CDR2 SNEGSKA (reference sequence). CDR3 region: CSAWGFALASGRTDTQYF. CDR3 nucleotide sequence: TGCAGTGCTTGGGGCTTCGCACTAGCGTCAGGGAGGACAGATACGCAGTATTTT.

This clonotype was counted at least ten times. This chain uses TRBV19 with TRBJ2-1, with 14 bases lining up with TRBD2. Germline lookup yields CDR1 LNHDA and CDR2 SQIVND (reference sequence). The CDR3 contains 17 residues. J was trimmed by 9 bases and V by 5 bases; bases with no gene match: 12. In nucleotides, the CDR3 is TGTGCCAGTAGTTTCCAAACTAGACTAGCGGGAGGGCCTGAGCAGTTCTTC. Translated, it gives CASSFQTRLAGGPEQFF. Full variable domain (remainder filled in from reference TRBV19 and TRBJ2-1): DGGITQSPKYLFRKEGQNVTLSCEQNLNHDAMYWYRQDPGQGLRLIYYSQIVNDFQKGDIAEGYSVSREKKESFPLTVTSAQKNPTAFYLCASSFQTRLAGGPEQFFGPGTRLTVL.

By frequency in the sample, this clonotype is medium-sized. This chain uses TRBV9 with TRBJ1-2, with D perhaps TRBD1 (5 bases). This CDR3 comprises 13 residues. The germline gives CDR1 SGDLS, CDR2 YYNGEE. V was clipped by 0 bases and J by 7 bases, with 10 bases between them. CDR3 DNA sequence: TGTGCCAGCAGCGTAGGGTCGGGGGGTGGCTACACCTTC. Its translation is CASSVGSGGGYTF. Based on the CDR3 plus reference TRBV9 and TRBJ1-2, the full variable domain is DSGVTQTPKHLITATGQRVTLRCSPRSGDLSVYWYQQSLDQGLQFLIQYYNGEERAKGNILERFSAQQFPDLHSELNLSSLELGDSALYFCASSVGSGGGYTFGSGTRLTVV.

This clonotype has a count of ten or more. One end of the junction does not line up with germline, which may come from a read error. The V call is TRBV7-2, the J call TRBJ2-7; either TRBD1 or TRBD2 may supply D (5 bases each). Germline CDR1 reads SGHTA; CDR2 reads FQGNSA. The CDR3 runs to 16 residues. The CDR3 loop reads CASSLAWPPRADEQYF. The CDR3 nucleotides read TGTGCCAGCAGCCTAGCATGGCCCCCCAGGGCCGACGAGCAGTACTTC.

The chain couples TRBV29-1 to TRBJ2-3; 14 bases are a match to TRBD2. V gave up 4 bases and J gave up 0 bases; unmatched junction bases: 6. CDR1 SQVTM and CDR2 ANQGSEA come from the germline V gene. The CDR3 length is 17 residues. DNA of the CDR3: TGCAGCGTTGCGGGGACTAGCGGGAGCGAAAGCACAGATACGCAGTATTTT. Translation: CSVAGTSGSESTDTQYF.

This clonotype was counted only a few times. The junction shows a germline mismatch at one end, possibly a read error. The gene calls are TRBV2 and TRBJ1-1, with 8 positions matching TRBD1. CDR3 length: 15 residues. The germline V gene has CDR1 SNHLY and CDR2 FYNNEI. CDR3 protein: CASSERTGMKTEAFF. The DNA of the CDR3 is TGTGCCAGCAGTGAGAGGACAGGGATGAAGACTGAAGCTTTCTTT.

The chain is built from TRBV10-3 and TRBJ2-5; unclear D gene. The germline V gene has CDR1 ENHRY and CDR2 SYGVKD. CDR3 length: 16 amino acids. V was shortened by 5 bases and J by 5 bases, with 21 bases between the two germline ends. The CDR3 DNA reads TGTGCCATCAGTTTCGGGCCCGACGGTCTTGGGGAGACCCAGTACTTC. Its protein product is CAISFGPDGLGETQYF.

This clonotype was seen ten or more times. The chain recombines TRBV12-3 or TRBV12-4 with TRBJ1-2, with D perhaps TRBD1 (5 bases). The V gene lost 5 bases and the J gene lost 2 bases, with 18 bases spanning the gap. This CDR3 is built from 16 residues. In DNA form, the CDR3 reads TGTGCCAGCAGTCCATTTTCGGGGGTAGCCAACTATGGCTACACCTTC. It translates to CASSPFSGVANYGYTF.

This clonotype came up once. This chain joins TRBV10-1 and TRBJ2-2; TRBD2 is a possible D gene (5 bases). The germline gives CDR1 WNHNN, CDR2 SYGVQD (reference sequence). The CDR3 is made up of 13 amino acids. V was trimmed by 4 bases and J by 6 bases, leaving 9 bases between them. CDR3 coding DNA: TGCGCCAGCAGTGTATTGGAGGCCGGGGAGCTGTTTTTT. Its translation: CASSVLEAGELFF.

The chain employs TRBV15 and TRBJ2-3; 8 bases are shared with TRBD2. The V gene end was trimmed by 1 base and the J gene end by 4 bases; junction bases not matched to a gene: 7. This CDR3 is 16 amino acids long. Germline CDR1 is LNHNV and CDR2 is YYDKDF (reference sequence). The CDR3 protein is CATSRGSGLVADTQYF. Written as DNA, the CDR3 is TGTGCCACCAGCAGAGGTTCGGGACTAGTGGCAGATACGCAGTATTTT.